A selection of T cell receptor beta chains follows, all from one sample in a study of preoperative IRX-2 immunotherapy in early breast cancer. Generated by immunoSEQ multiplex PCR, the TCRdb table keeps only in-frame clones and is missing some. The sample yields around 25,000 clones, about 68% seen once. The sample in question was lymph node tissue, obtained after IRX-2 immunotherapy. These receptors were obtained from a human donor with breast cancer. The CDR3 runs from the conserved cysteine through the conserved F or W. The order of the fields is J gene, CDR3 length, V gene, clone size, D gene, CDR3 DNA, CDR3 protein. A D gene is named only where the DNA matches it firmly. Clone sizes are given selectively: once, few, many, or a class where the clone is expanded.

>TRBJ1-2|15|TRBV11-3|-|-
TGTGCCAGCACCCCATGGGGGGGCACGGGCTATGGCTACACCTTC
CASTPWGGTGYGYTF
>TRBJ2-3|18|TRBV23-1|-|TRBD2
TGCGCCAGCAGCCAACAGGCCCGGACACCCCGGGGGGCAGATACGCAGTATTTT
CASSQQARTPRGADTQYF
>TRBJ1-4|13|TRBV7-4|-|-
TGTGCCAGCAGCTTAGACAGAAGTGAAAAACTGTTTTTT
CASSLDRSEKLFF
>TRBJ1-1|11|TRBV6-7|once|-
TGTGCCAGCAGCCCCCTGGCCGAAGCTTTCTTT
CASSPLAEAFF
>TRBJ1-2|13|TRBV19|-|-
TGTGCCAGTCGGAGGGCAGGGACGGGTGGCTACACCTTC
CASRRAGTGGYTF
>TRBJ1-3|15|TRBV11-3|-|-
TGTGCCAGCAGCCCCGTGGAGAGCTCTGGAAACACCATATATTTT
CASSPVESSGNTIYF
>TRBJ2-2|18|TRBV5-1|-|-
TGCGCCAGCAGCCGGAAGGGCCAGGGAGGTTTGGACACCGGGGAGCTGTTTTTT
CASSRKGQGGLDTGELFF
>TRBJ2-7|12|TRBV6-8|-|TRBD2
TGTGCCGCCGGGCGGGAGCCCCACGAGCAGTACTTC
CAAGREPHEQYF
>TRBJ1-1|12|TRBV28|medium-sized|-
TGTGCCAGCAGTTTTTGGAACACTGAAGCTTTCTTT
CASSFWNTEAFF
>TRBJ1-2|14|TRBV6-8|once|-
TGTGCCAGCAGCTCGGACAGCCCAAACTATGGCTACACCTTC
CASSSDSPNYGYTF
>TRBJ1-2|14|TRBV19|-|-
TGTGCCAGTAGTACGGGACACCTTAACTATGGCTACACCTTC
CASSTGHLNYGYTF
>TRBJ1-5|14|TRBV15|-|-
TGTGCCACCAGCAGGGGTAATAGCAATCAGCCCCAGCATTTT
CATSRGNSNQPQHF
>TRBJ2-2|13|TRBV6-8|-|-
TGTGCCAGCATCGAGAGGAGTCCCTGGGAGCTGTTTTTT
CASIERSPWELFF
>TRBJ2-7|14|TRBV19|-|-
TGTGCCAGTAGTGCGGGACGGGGAGCCTACGAGCAGTACTTC
CASSAGRGAYEQYF
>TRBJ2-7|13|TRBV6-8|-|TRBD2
TGTGCCAGCAGTAGCGGGAGGGCCTCCCCGCAGTACTTC
CASSSGRASPQYF
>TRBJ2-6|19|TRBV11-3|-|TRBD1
TGTGCCAGCAGCTTGACTACAGGGGGCTTTAGCTCTGGGGCCAACGTCCTGACTTTC
CASSLTTGGFSSGANVLTF
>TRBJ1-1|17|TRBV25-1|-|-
TGTGCCAGCAGTGAATATATTATGGGGGAGGGAATAAGTGAAGCTTTCTTT
CASSEYIMGEGISEAFF
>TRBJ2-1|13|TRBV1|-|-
TGCGCCAGCAGCCAAGTCTTAGCGGGGCACCAGTTCTTC
CASSQVLAGHQFF
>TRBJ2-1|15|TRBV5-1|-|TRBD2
TGCGCCAGCAGCACGACTAGCGGGGTCTACAATGAGCAGTTCTTC
CASSTTSGVYNEQFF
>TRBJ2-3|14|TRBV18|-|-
TGTGCCAGCTCACCGACTAGTAATACAGATACGCAGTATTTT
CASSPTSNTDTQYF
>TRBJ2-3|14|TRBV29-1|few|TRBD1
TGCAGCGCTAGGGGGCAGCTGCACACAGATACGCAGTATTTT
CSARGQLHTDTQYF
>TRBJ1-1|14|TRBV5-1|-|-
TGCGCCAGCAGCGTCGGACAGAGGAGCACTGAAGCTTTCTTT
CASSVGQRSTEAFF
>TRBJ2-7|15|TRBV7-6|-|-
TGTGCCAGCAGCTTGGCTACCCTTCAGGGAGGCGAGCAGTACTTC
CASSLATLQGGEQYF
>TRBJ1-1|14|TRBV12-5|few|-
TGTGCCACAACAAAATTGACAGAGAACACTGAAGCTTTCTTT
CATTKLTENTEAFF
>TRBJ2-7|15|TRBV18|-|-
TGTGCCAGCTCACCCCCGACCCCAGGATCCTACGAGCAGTACTTC
CASSPPTPGSYEQYF